Sequencing of this T cell receptor (beta chain) was carried out in a study of cytomegalovirus exposure and HLA in healthy donors. Findings and caveats of the study: Later work found most CMV-associated TCR beta chains apparently HLA-restricted. The productive fraction for most TCR beta V segments was about 87% or about 30% in an earlier analysis.

With 60 Vbeta and 13 Jbeta primers, the PCR was carried out. Assay used: immunoSEQ multiplex PCR; TCRdb lists only in-frame clones, some missing. The top ten hold more than 2% of the sample, which has around 120,000 clones, around three quarters seen once. Among the donors, all were healthy bone marrow donors. In nominal health when sampled, donors likely had unrecorded immune exposures nonetheless. V lost 3 bases and J 4 bases, leaving 14 bases between the germline ends. The CDR3 runs 15 residues. Per the germline V gene, CDR1 is SGHRS and CDR2 is YFSETQ. This clone occurred once. Its specificity is not known.

Sequenced input: PBMCs. The sequence came from a man aged 45-65 years in good health and CMV-seropositive. V and J are TRBV5-1 and TRBJ1-3; no clear D gene. The CDR3 spells CASSSGGTRGNTIYF. The CDR3 coding sequence is TGCGCCAGCAGCTCGGGAGGTACAAGGGGAAACACCATATATTTT.